These 15 T cell receptor beta chains originate from one sample sequenced in a study of T cells after yellow fever vaccination. From the 5' RACE reads, TCRdb called clonotypes with MiXCR, one entry per CDR3 protein. The repertoire consists of around 500,000 distinct CDR3 sequences, with just over 20% occurring once and the leading ten covering about 17%. The sample here was PBMCs, taken roughly 20 days after the first yellow fever vaccination. The receptors shown here come from a man between 18 and 35 years old who received the YFV17D yellow fever vaccine.

The J gene is TRBJ2-1, the V gene TRBV9; D call uncertain. CDR3 length equals 18 residues. The germline gives CDR1 SGDLS, CDR2 YYNGEE. V dropped 0 bases and J dropped 0 bases, with 16 bases sitting between them. CDR3 sequence: CASSVGPNPRSSYNEQFF. CDR3 nucleotide sequence: TGTGCCAGCAGCGTAGGACCCAACCCCAGGAGCTCCTACAATGAGCAGTTCTTC. The full variable domain, its missing parts supplied by reference TRBV9 and TRBJ2-1, is DSGVTQTPKHLITATGQRVTLRCSPRSGDLSVYWYQQSLDQGLQFLIQYYNGEERAKGNILERFSAQQFPDLHSELNLSSLELGDSALYFCASSVGPNPRSSYNEQFFGPGTRLTVL.

The genes are TRBV24-1 and TRBJ2-5; possibly TRBD1 for D (6 bases). This CDR3 spans 13 amino acids. Germline CDR1 KGHDR, CDR2 SFDVKD. V lost 6 bases, J lost 3 bases, and 10 bases lay in between. The CDR3 sequence is CATSLPGEETQYF. The CDR3 DNA is TGTGCCACCAGTCTCCCAGGGGAAGAGACCCAGTACTTC.

This clonotype occurred a few times. The gene calls are TRBV6-1 and TRBJ1-5, with TRBD1 as a possible D gene (5 bases). This CDR3 is built from 16 residues. With 6 bases removed from V and 0 bases from J, the gap between germline ends came to 15 bases. Germline-derived CDR1 and CDR2 are MNHNS and SASEGT. Here the CDR3 DNA reads TGTGCCAGCAGCCCCCCCGGGGGGTATAGCAATCAGCCCCAGCATTTT. Protein sequence: CASSPPGGYSNQPQHF.

The chain couples TRBV7-2 to TRBJ2-5; 7 bases are shared with TRBD2. The CDR3 has 14 residues. Germline V gene sequence: CDR1 SGHTA, CDR2 FQGNSA. V lost 4 bases to trimming and J lost 6 bases; unmatched junction nucleotides: 8. In DNA, the CDR3 is TGTGCCAGCAGCTCTCGGACTAGGGCGAAGACCCAGTACTTC. It translates to CASSSRTRAKTQYF. Full variable domain (rest looked up from reference TRBV7-2 and TRBJ2-5): GAGVSQSPSNKVTEKGKDVELRCDPISGHTALYWYRQSLGQGLEFLIYFQGNSAPDKSGLPSDRFSAERTGGSVSTLTIQRTQQEDSAVYLCASSSRTRAKTQYFGPGTRLLVL.

The rearrangement links TRBV9 to TRBJ1-4; TRBD1 aligns across 7 bases. This CDR3 is built from 15 residues. Germline CDR1 is SGDLS and CDR2 is YYNGEE. V shed 4 bases, J shed 8 bases, and the junction held 11 bases outside the gene matches. DNA for the CDR3: TGTGCCAGCAGCCCCAGGGGGGCCCCGGGGGAAAAACTGTTTTTT. Translating gives CASSPRGAPGEKLFF.

The CDR3 sequence: CASSLLGTGGYEQYF. CDR3 sequence (DNA): TGTGCCAGCAGCCTGCTAGGGACAGGGGGATACGAGCAGTACTTC. The chain has TRBV5-4 and TRBJ2-7, with 11 nucleotides matching TRBD1. Looked up from germline, CDR1 is SGHNT and CDR2 is YYREEE (reference sequence). Trimming took 4 bases from V and 4 from J; bases not matched to a gene: 7. The CDR3 spans 15 residues.

This clonotype was counted a few times. V and J are TRBV6-2 or TRBV6-3 and TRBJ2-7; the D is unclear. Germline CDR1 is MNHEY and CDR2 is SVGEGT. Trimming took 5 bases from V and 2 from J, leaving 13 bases between them. The CDR3 covers 14 residues. The CDR3 region has the DNA TGTGCCAGCAGTAGCCAGAGAAGACCCTACGAGCAGTACTTC. This codes for CASSSQRRPYEQYF.

The chain is built from TRBV7-2 and TRBJ2-3, with 8 bases identical to TRBD2. The trim removed 2 bases at V and 4 bases at J, leaving 2 bases unmatched. Germline lookup yields CDR1 SGHTA and CDR2 FQGNSA. The CDR3 is made up of 14 amino acids. The CDR3 DNA reads TGTGCCAGCAGCTTACAGACTAGCGCAGATACGCAGTATTTT. Translation gives CASSLQTSADTQYF.

This clonotype was found a few times. The chain uses TRBV12-3 or TRBV12-4 and TRBJ2-5; D not resolved. The CDR3 extends over 15 amino acids. The V end lost 7 bases, the J end lost 4 bases, and 19 bases lay between the germline ends. Here the CDR3 reads CASTLWADGRETQYF. CDR3 coding DNA: TGTGCCAGCACTCTTTGGGCGGACGGACGAGAGACCCAGTACTTC.

This clonotype was picked up a small number of times. The rearrangement joins TRBV5-1 to TRBJ1-4; D uncertain. This CDR3 region has 14 residues. The ends were cut back, 2 bases at V and 3 bases at J, with 8 bases in the middle. Germline V gene sequence: CDR1 SGHRS, CDR2 YFSETQ. CDR3 in amino acids: CASSLSPPNEKLFF. The CDR3 nucleotides are TGCGCCAGCAGCTTAAGCCCCCCTAATGAAAAACTGTTTTTT.

The rearrangement links TRBV4-3 to TRBJ2-1; the D gene is possibly TRBD1 (6 bases). Germline CDR1 LGHNA, CDR2 YSLEER. CDR3 length: 17 residues. The germline V and J ends were trimmed by 0 bases and 8 bases, with 20 bases remaining between them. The CDR3 bases are TGCGCCAGCAGCCAAGATGGGGTGGCCAGGGGCTCCGATGAGCAGTTCTTC. Translation: CASSQDGVARGSDEQFF.

This clonotype was detected a few times. V is TRBV7-9 and J is TRBJ1-2; 9 bases fit TRBD1. V gave up 5 bases and J gave up 8 bases; unmatched junction bases: 6. This CDR3 region has 13 residues. Germline V CDR1 and CDR2: SEHNR, FQNEAQ (reference sequence). The CDR3 loop reads CASSIGTGQGYTF. In DNA form, the CDR3 reads TGTGCCAGCAGCATCGGGACAGGGCAAGGCTACACCTTC.

This clonotype was detected only a few times. The chain uses TRBV2 and TRBJ1-1; possible D gene TRBD1, 6 bases. V was shortened by 6 bases and J by 4 bases, with 12 bases between the two germline ends. The length of the CDR3 is 13 residues. Germline V lookup: CDR1 SNHLY, CDR2 FYNNEI. This chain's CDR3 is CASSRQAGTEAFF. CDR3 bases: TGTGCCAGCAGCCGACAGGCGGGCACTGAAGCTTTCTTT.

This clonotype was counted ten times or more. V is TRBV30 and J is TRBJ1-3, with TRBD1 as a possible D gene (5 bases). Germline assignment: CDR1 GTSNPN and CDR2 SVGIG (reference sequence). Trimming took off 3 bases at V and 2 bases at J, with 14 bases between the two ends. The CDR3 length is 15 residues. The CDR3 sequence: CAWRRGGEAGNTIYF. The DNA for the CDR3 is TGTGCCTGGAGACGTGGAGGGGAGGCTGGAAACACCATATATTTT.

The chain combines TRBV18 with TRBJ1-1; unclear D gene. V dropped 6 bases and J dropped 5 bases, with 16 bases sitting between them. This CDR3 comprises 14 residues. Germline lookup yields CDR1 KGHSH and CDR2 LQKENI. CDR3: CASSPRPAGTEAFF. The DNA of the CDR3 is TGTGCCAGCTCCCCGAGACCAGCAGGTACTGAAGCTTTCTTT.